This TCR beta chain stems from a study of T cells expressing NK-cell markers (dated by TCRdb to about 2020). Background on the whole study: Eight donors provided sorted CD3+CD56+NKG2C+, CD3+CD56+NKG2C- and CD3+CD56-NKG2C+ T-cell subsets, whose TCR beta-chain repertoires were profiled. The eight sequenced donors were randomly selected healthy volunteers, three men and five women. Sequencing of the libraries produced 2 x 150 bp reads on Illumina HiSeq 2000/2500, MiSeq or NextSeq. Among the eight sequenced donors, only one was HCMV-seronegative, while the other seven were HCMV-seropositive. Paper-wide results and their limitations: Whether the expanded NKG2C-expressing T cell clones were specific for HCMV antigens remained unclear. In over 5 donors, the dominant CD3+CD56+NKG2C+ clonotypes were among the top 10 CD8+ clonotypes and accounted for about 1.0-7.0% of CD8+ T cells. Those dominant clonotypes were again the most abundant among CD3+CD56-NKG2C+ cells in several donors, at 28.3-60.1%.

Instrument on record: Illumina HiSeq 2000. The TCR beta cDNA libraries were made using 5'RACE template switching, a step that added both a universal primer site and unique molecular identifiers. cDNA synthesis was primed from the TCR beta constant segment, followed by two successive PCR amplification steps. Processing in the source paper ran as follows. MIGEC was used to demultiplex reads and group reads by UMI, and MiTCR was used to assemble and quantify clonotypes. Only TCR cDNA sequences supported by at least two reads were kept to exclude erroneous sequences. Downstream repertoire analysis used the tcR package, and clonotypes were matched across fractions by CDR3 nucleotide sequence plus V segment. VDJmatch was used to annotate antigen specificity against VDJdb, with one amino acid substitution in CDR3 allowed. Reads reprocessed by TCRdb are summarized as one entry per CDR3 protein sequence, and DNA is absent. The V and J calls come from TCRdb's annotation, not from the publication. The table kept for this sample lists roughly 430,000 distinct CDR3 sequences. The ten largest account for 7.3% of the sample.

Comments on this clonotype: Its specific antigen is unknown.

HCMV serostatus was determined by detecting HCMV-specific IgG in serum with a commercial ELISA kit. Ficoll density gradient centrifugation was used to isolate peripheral blood mononuclear cells from blood. The origin of this receptor is a woman aged 18 to 75 in good health. Sequenced: blood T cells: a sorted CD56 or NKG2C T cell subset, CD4+ or CD8+ T cells, or bulk PBMC T cells (not recorded which).

Here the CDR3 is given as CASSEVMAGSGEQYF. The chain was built from TRBV2 and TRBJ2-7; the D gene TCRdb calls, TRBD2, cannot be checked with no DNA. The germline V gene encodes CDR1 SNHLY and CDR2 FYNNEI. Taken from cysteine to phenylalanine, the CDR3 has 15 residues. The nucleotide record is missing.